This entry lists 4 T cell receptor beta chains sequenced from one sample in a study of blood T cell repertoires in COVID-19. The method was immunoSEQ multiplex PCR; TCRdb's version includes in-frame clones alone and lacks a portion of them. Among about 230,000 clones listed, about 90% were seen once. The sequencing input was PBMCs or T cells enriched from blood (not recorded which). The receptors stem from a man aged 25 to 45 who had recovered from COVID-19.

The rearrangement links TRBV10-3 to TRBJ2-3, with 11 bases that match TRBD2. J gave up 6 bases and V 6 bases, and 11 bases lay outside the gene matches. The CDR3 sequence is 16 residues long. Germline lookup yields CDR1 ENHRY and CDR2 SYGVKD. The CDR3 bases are TGTGCCATCAGCGCAGTAGCGGGGGGGCCGGGGGATACGCAGTATTTT. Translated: CAISAVAGGPGDTQYF.

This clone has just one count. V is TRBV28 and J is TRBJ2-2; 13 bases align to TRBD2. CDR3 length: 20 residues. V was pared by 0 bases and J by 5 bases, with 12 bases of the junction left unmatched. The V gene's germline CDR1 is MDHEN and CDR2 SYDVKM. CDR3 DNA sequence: TGTGCCAGCAGTTTATGGGGACTAGCGGGAAAAAAGTCGCGGACCGGGGAGCTGTTTTTT. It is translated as CASSLWGLAGKKSRTGELFF.

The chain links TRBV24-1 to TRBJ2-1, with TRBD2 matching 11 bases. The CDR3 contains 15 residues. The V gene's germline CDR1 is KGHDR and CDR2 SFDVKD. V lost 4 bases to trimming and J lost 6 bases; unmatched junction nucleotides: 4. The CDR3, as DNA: TGTGCCACCAGTGACCCACTAGCGGGGGTCAATGAGCAGTTCTTC. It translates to CATSDPLAGVNEQFF.

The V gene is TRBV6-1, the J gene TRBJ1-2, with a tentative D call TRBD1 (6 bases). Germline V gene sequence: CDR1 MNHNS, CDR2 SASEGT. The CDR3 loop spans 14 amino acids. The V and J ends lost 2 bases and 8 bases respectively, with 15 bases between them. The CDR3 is CASSESGYGGGYTF. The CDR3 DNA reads TGTGCCAGCAGTGAATCGGGTTATGGGGGCGGCTACACCTTC.